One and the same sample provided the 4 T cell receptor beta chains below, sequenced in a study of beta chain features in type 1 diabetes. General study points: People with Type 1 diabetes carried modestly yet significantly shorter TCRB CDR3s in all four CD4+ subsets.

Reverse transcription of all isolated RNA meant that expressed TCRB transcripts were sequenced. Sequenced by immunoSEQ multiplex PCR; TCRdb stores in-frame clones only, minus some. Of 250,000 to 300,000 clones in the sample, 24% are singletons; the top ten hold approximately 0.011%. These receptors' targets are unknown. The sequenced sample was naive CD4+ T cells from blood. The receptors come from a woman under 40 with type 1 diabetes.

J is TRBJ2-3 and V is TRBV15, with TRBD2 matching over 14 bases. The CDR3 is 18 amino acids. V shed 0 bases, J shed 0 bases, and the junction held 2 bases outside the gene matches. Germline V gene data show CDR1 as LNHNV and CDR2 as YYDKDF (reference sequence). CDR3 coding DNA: TGTGCCACCAGCAGAGATTGGACTAGCGGGAGGAGCACAGATACGCAGTATTTT. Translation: CATSRDWTSGRSTDTQYF.

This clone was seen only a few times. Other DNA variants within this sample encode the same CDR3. The CDR3 nucleotides are TGTGCCTGGAGTGAGCAGGGTTACGAGCAGTACTTC. This gives the protein CAWSEQGYEQYF. The gene calls are TRBV30 and TRBJ2-7; weak D call: TRBD1 (5 bases). CDR1 and CDR2 (germline): GTSNPN, SVGIG (reference sequence). Between the trimmed V and J ends, which lost 1 base and 4 bases, there was a span of 8 bases. The CDR3 has 12 residues.

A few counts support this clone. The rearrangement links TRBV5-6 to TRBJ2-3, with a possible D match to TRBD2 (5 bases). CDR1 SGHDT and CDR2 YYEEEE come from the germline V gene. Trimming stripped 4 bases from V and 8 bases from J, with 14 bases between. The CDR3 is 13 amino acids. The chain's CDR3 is CASSPRPGGTQYF. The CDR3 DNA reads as TGTGCCAGCAGCCCACGACCCGGAGGTACGCAGTATTTT.

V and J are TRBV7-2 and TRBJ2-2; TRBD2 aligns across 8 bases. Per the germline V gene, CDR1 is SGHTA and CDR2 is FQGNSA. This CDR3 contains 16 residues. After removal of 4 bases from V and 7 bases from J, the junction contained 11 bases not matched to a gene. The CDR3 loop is CASSSGVKREYGELFF. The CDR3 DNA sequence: TGTGCCAGCAGCTCAGGGGTCAAGCGGGAGTACGGGGAGCTGTTTTTT.